Below, one T cell receptor beta chain is given with its context. Antigen specificity is unknown. This PCR relied on a set of 60 Vbeta primers and 13 Jbeta primers. Sequencing was performed with immunoSEQ multiplex PCR; in TCRdb, only in-frame clones are kept and a portion is missing. The sample lists under 200,000 clones, roughly 79% seen once, with approximately 1.4% in the top ten. The data were taken from a study of cytomegalovirus exposure and HLA in healthy donors. The study's findings and limits: The HLA-A and HLA-B alleles of most subjects were reportedly predicted accurately from TCR beta sequences.

The germline gives CDR1 SGHTA, CDR2 FQGNSA. The CDR3 runs 13 residues. The germline V and J ends were trimmed by 5 bases and 9 bases, with 14 bases remaining between them. The sequencing sample was made of PBMCs. The genes are TRBV7-2 and TRBJ2-1; tentative D call: TRBD2 (5 bases). This clonotype was obtained from a man aged 30 to 45 in good health and CMV-seronegative. The CDR3 spells CASSLRNAGEQFF. CDR3 nucleotide sequence: TGTGCCAGCAGCCTCCGAAACGCGGGTGAGCAGTTCTTC.